Listed below are T cell receptor beta chains from one sample, sequenced in a study of blood T cell repertoires in COVID-19. Profiling relied on immunoSEQ multiplex PCR, and the TCRdb table lists in-frame clones only, not all of them. Of about 35,000 clones in the sample, more than 80% are singletons; the top ten hold 40% to 50%. The sequencing input was peripheral blood. The receptors shown here come from a human donor in a cohort sampled during active or convalescent COVID-19. The donor label of this sample is uncertain. Both conserved end residues are part of each CDR3. The D gene is left open where the match is weak. Expanded clones get a size class; other rows say once, few or many, or leave the size out.

TRBJ1-2 NA NA TRBV25-1 TGTGCCAGCAAGGGGTCGGGGGTCGGCTACACCTTC CASKGSGVGYTF
TRBJ2-1 NA TRBD2 TRBV7-2 TGTGCCAGCAGCCCGAGCCCCCTAGCGGGGACCTACAATGAGCAGTTCTTC CASSPSPLAGTYNEQFF
TRBJ2-1 NA NA TRBV5-1 TGCGCCAGCAGCTTTAGGACTGTCCGGAGCTCCTACAATGAGCAGTTCTTC CASSFRTVRSSYNEQFF
TRBJ1-3 few NA TRBV3-1/TRBV3-2 TGTGCCAGCAGCCAAGTCTCAGTGAGGCGCCCTGGAAACACCATATATTTT CASSQVSVRRPGNTIYF
TRBJ1-1 NA NA TRBV27 TGTGCCAGCAGTCTCGGGGTGGCGACTGAAGCTTTCTTT CASSLGVATEAFF
TRBJ2-7 once TRBD2 TRBV14 TGTGCCAGCAGCCAAGGGGGGACTAGCGGGAGGGCCTACGAGCAGTACTTC CASSQGGTSGRAYEQYF
TRBJ2-4 once NA TRBV29-1 TGCAGTCCGAGTCGCTTCCTAGCCAAAAACATTCAGTACTTC CSPSRFLAKNIQYF
TRBJ1-3 few NA TRBV11-3 TGTGCCAGCAGCTTAGCGGGTCTGAACTCTGGAAACACCATATATTTT CASSLAGLNSGNTIYF
TRBJ1-4 few TRBD1 TRBV19 TGTGCCAGTAGTGGGACAGGGCTCCTGAGGGAAAAACTGTTTTTT CASSGTGLLREKLFF
TRBJ2-7 few NA TRBV6-5 TGTGCCAGCACACTTACCTCCTACGAGCAGTACTTC CASTLTSYEQYF
TRBJ2-3 NA NA TRBV4-2 TGTGCCAGCAGCCTATTCCCCACAGATACGCAGTATTTT CASSLFPTDTQYF
TRBJ1-6 NA TRBD1 TRBV10-3 TGTGCCATCAGTCCCCGACAGGGTCGGGAGTTGTCACCCCTCCACTTT CAISPRQGRELSPLHF
TRBJ1-1 NA NA TRBV5-1 TGCGCCAGCAGCTTCCAGGGAGGGGTGGGCACTGAAGCTTTCTTT CASSFQGGVGTEAFF
TRBJ1-5 few NA TRBV6-5 TGTGCCAGCAGCTCCGGTGAGGGGGCCCAGCATTTT CASSSGEGAQHF
TRBJ1-1 few NA TRBV6-2/TRBV6-3 TGTGCCAGCAGTTATTTATCTTCAGGGTCGACTGAAGCTTTCTTT CASSYLSSGSTEAFF
TRBJ1-1 NA TRBD1 TRBV6-1 TGTGCCAGCAGTGACAGGGGGGCCGCCACTGAAGCTTTCTTT CASSDRGAATEAFF
TRBJ2-1 NA NA TRBV19 TGTGCCAGTAGTATGAGGAGAGGGTACGAACAGTTCTTC CASSMRRGYEQFF
TRBJ2-4 few NA TRBV7-8 TGTGCCAGCAGCCCACAGGGTGGGCTAGCCAAAAACATTCAGTACTTC CASSPQGGLAKNIQYF
TRBJ1-1 NA NA TRBV18 TGTGCCAGCTCTATAGTTAAGATGAACACTGAAGCTTTCTTT CASSIVKMNTEAFF
TRBJ2-7 once NA TRBV27 TGTGCCAGCAGTTTATCGGGGCCGGCCGCCTACGAGCAGTACTTC CASSLSGPAAYEQYF
TRBJ2-3 NA NA TRBV3-1/TRBV3-2 TGTGCCAGCAGCCAAGCCCGCCTCCACTTGACAGATACGCAGTATTTT CASSQARLHLTDTQYF
TRBJ1-6 NA NA TRBV5-5 TGTGCCAGCAGTCCGGTTACAGACCACTATTCACCCCTCCACTTT CASSPVTDHYSPLHF
TRBJ2-7 NA TRBD1 TRBV19 TGTGCCAGTAGTAGCAGAGCCGGGACAGGGTACGAGCAGTACTTC CASSSRAGTGYEQYF
TRBJ2-3 NA NA TRBV7-2 TGTGCCAGCGGGCGATTATTGGGCACGGATACGCAGTATTTT CASGRLLGTDTQYF
TRBJ2-1 NA TRBD2 TRBV15 TGTGCCACCAGCAGTAAGCGGGAGCGGGGGAATGAGCAGTTCTTC CATSSKRERGNEQFF
TRBJ2-7 NA TRBD2 TRBV9 TGTGCCAGCTCACGGCTGAGTTCGGGAGGGGAGCAGTACTTC CASSRLSSGGEQYF
TRBJ1-4 few NA TRBV11-2 TGTGCCAGCAGCCCGGACGGGGCAACTAATGAAAAACTGTTTTTT CASSPDGATNEKLFF
TRBJ1-4 NA NA TRBV5-8 TGTGCCAGCAGCCGGACACAGTTCAATGAAAAACTGTTTTTT CASSRTQFNEKLFF
TRBJ1-1 NA TRBD1 TRBV11-2 TGTGCCAGCAGCTCGACAGGGCGGGCCACTGAAGCTTTCTTT CASSSTGRATEAFF
TRBJ2-3 NA TRBD1 TRBV28 TGTGCCAGCAGTTTCCAAACAGGGGGGAGTAAAGATACGCAGTATTTT CASSFQTGGSKDTQYF
TRBJ1-2 once TRBD1 TRBV14 TGTGCCAGCAGCCTCAGACAGGGGTCGTCCGCGGACTACACCTTC CASSLRQGSSADYTF
TRBJ2-7 NA NA TRBV7-9 TGTGCCAGCAGCTATCCGGGACTCGAGCAGTACTTC CASSYPGLEQYF